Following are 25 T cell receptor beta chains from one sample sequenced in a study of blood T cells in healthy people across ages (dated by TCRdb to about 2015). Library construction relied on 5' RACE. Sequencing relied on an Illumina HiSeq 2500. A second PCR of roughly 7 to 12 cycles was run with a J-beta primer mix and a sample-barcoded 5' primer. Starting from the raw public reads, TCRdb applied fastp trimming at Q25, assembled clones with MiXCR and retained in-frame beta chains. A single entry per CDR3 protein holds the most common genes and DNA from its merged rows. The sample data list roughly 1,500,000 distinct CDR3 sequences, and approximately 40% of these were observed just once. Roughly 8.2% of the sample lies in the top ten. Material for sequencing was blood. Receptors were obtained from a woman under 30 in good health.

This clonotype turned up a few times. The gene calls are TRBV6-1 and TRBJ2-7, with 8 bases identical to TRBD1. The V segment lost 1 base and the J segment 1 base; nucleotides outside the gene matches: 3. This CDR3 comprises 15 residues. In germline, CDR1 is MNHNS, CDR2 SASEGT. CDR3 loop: CASSEVRTGSYEQYF. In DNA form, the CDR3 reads TGTGCCAGCAGTGAAGTCAGGACAGGGTCCTACGAGCAGTACTTC.

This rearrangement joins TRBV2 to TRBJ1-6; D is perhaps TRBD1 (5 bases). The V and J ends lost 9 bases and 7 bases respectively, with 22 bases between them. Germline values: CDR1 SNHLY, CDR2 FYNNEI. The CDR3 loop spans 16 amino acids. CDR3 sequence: CASRLLRGTENSPLHF. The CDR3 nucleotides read TGTGCCAGTCGACTGCTAAGGGGAACTGAGAATTCACCCCTCCACTTT.

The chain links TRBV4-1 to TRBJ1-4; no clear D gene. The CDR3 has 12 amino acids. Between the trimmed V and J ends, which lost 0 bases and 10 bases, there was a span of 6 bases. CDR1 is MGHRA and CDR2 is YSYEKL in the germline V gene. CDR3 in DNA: TGCGCCAGCAGCCAAGATACGGGAAAACTGTTTTTT. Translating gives CASSQDTGKLFF.

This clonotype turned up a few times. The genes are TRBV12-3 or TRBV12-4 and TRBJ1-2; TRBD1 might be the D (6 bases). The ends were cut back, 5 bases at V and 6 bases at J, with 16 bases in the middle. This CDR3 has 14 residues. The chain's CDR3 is CASSPQGGMDGYTF. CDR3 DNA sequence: TGTGCCAGCAGTCCCCAAGGGGGGATGGATGGCTACACCTTC.

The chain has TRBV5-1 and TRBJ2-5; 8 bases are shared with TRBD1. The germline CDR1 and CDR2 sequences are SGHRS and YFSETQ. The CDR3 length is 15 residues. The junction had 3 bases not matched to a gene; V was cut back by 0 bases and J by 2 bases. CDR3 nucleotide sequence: TGCGCCAGCAGCTTGGGGACAGGGTTTCAAGAGACCCAGTACTTC. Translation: CASSLGTGFQETQYF.

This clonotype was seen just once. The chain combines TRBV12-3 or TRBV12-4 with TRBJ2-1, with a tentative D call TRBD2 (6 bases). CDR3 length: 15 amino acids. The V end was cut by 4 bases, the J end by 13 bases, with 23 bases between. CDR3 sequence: CASSSMGGMAARQFF. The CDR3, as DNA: TGTGCCAGCAGTTCAATGGGGGGTATGGCTGCCAGACAGTTCTTC.

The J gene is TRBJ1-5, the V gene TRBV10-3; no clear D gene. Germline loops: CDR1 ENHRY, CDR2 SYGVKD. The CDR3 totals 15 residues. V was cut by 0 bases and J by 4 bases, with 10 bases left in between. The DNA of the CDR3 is TGTGCCATCAGTGAGTCAGGCGGCGCAAATCAGCCCCAGCATTTT. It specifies CAISESGGANQPQHF.

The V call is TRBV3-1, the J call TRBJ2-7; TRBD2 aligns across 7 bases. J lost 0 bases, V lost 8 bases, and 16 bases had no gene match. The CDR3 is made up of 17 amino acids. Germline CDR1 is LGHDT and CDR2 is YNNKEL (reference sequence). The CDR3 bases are TGTGCCAGCGAGGCGGGTACAGCGGGGAAGATCTCCTACGAGCAGTACTTC. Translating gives CASEAGTAGKISYEQYF.

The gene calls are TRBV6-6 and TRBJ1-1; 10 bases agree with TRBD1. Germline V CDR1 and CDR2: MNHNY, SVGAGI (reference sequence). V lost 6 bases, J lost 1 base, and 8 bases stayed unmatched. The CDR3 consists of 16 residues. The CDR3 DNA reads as TGTGCCAGCAGGAGGACAGGGGGAAAGGGGAACACTGAAGCTTTCTTT. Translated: CASRRTGGKGNTEAFF.

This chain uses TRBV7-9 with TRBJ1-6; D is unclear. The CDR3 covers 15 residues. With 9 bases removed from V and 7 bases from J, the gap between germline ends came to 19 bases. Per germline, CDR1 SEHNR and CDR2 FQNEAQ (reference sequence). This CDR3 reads CASSPGTSGNSPLHF. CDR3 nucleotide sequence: TGTGCCAGTTCGCCCGGCACCTCTGGGAATTCACCCCTCCACTTT.

CDR3 in amino acids: CASSLVGAGPYNEQYF. CDR3 DNA sequence: TGTGCCAGCAGCTTGGTTGGCGCGGGGCCGTACAATGAGCAGTACTTC. The chain carries TRBV5-6 and TRBJ2-1, with D perhaps TRBD2 (6 bases). The J call is doubtful: the DNA matches TRBJ2-7 better. This CDR3 region has 16 residues. From germline, CDR1 is SGHDT and CDR2 YYEEEE.

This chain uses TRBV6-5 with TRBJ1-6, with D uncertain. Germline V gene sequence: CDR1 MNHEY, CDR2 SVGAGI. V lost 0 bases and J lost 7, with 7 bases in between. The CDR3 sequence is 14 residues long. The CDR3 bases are TGTGCCAGCAGTTACTCTGCCAGAAATTCACCCCTCCACTTT. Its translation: CASSYSARNSPLHF.

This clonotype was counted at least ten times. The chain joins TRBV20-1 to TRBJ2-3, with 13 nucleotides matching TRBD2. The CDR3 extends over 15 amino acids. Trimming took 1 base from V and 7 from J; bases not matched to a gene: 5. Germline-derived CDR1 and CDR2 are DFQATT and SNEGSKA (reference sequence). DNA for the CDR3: TGCAGTGCTAGAGTAACTAGCGGGAGGGGGTATACGCAGTATTTT. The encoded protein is CSARVTSGRGYTQYF.

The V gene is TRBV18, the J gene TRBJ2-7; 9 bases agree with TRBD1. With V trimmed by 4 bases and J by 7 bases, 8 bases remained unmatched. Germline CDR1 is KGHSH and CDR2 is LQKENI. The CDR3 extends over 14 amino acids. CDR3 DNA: TGTGCCAGCTCACTCCCCGGGACAGGGCGGGAGCAGTACTTC. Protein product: CASSLPGTGREQYF.

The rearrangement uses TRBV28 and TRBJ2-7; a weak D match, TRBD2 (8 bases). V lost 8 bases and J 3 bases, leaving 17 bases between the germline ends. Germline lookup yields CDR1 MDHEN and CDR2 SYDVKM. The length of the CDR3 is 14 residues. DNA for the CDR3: TGTGCCAGCCCGGGAGGGGGCGCCGACTACGAGCAGTACTTC. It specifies CASPGGGADYEQYF.

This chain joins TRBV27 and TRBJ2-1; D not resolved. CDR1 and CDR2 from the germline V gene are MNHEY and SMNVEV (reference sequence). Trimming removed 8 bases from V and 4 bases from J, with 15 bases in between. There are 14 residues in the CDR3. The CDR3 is CASRRDQIYNEQFF. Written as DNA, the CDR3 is TGTGCCAGCCGCCGAGACCAGATATACAATGAGCAGTTCTTC.

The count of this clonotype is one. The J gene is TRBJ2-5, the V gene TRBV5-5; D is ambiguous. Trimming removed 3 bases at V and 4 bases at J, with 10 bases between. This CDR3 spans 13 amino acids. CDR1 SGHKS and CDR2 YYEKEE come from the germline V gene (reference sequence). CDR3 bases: TGTGCCAGCAGCTCCCGACCGCTAGAGACCCAGTACTTC. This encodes CASSSRPLETQYF. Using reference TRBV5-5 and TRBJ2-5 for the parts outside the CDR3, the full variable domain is DAGVTQSPTHLIKTRGQQVTLRCSPISGHKSVSWYQQVLGQGPQFIFQYYEKEERGRGNFPDRFSARQFPNYSSELNVNALLLGDSALYLCASSSRPLETQYFGPGTRLLVL.

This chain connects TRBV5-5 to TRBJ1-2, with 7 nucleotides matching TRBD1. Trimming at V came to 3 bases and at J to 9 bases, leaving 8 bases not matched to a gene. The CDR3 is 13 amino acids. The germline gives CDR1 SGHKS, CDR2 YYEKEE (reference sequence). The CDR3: CASSSGGSSSYTF. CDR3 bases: TGTGCCAGCAGCTCAGGGGGGTCTTCCAGCTACACCTTC.

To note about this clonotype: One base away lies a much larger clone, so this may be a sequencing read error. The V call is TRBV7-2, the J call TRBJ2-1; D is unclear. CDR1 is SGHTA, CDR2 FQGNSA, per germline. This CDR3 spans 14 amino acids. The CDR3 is CASSLGFSDNEQFF. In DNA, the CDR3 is TGTGCCAGCAGCTTAGGATTCTCCGACAATGAGCAGTTCTTC.

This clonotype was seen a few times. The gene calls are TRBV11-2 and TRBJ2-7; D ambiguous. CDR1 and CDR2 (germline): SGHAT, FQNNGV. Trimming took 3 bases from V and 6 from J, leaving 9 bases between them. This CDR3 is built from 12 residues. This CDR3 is CASSFPGAEQYF. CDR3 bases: TGTGCCAGCAGCTTTCCAGGCGCCGAGCAGTACTTC. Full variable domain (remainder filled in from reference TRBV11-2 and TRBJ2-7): EAGVAQSPRYKIIEKRQSVAFWCNPISGHATLYWYQQILGQGPKLLIQFQNNGVVDDSQLPKDRFSAERLKGVDSTLKIQPAKLEDSAVYLCASSFPGAEQYFGPGTRLTVT.

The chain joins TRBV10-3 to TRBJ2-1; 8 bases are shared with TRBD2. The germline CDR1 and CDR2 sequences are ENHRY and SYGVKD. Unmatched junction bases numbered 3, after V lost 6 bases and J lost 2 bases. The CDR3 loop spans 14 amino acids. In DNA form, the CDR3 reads TGTGCCATCAGGACGGGGGGGACCTACAATGAGCAGTTCTTC. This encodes CAIRTGGTYNEQFF.

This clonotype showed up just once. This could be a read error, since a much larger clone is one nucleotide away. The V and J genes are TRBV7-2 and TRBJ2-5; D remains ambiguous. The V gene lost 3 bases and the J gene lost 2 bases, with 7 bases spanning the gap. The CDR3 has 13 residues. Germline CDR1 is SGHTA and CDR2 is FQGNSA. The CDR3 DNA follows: TGTGCCAGCAGCTTCGGGTGGCAAGAGACCCAGTACTTC. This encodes CASSFGWQETQYF.

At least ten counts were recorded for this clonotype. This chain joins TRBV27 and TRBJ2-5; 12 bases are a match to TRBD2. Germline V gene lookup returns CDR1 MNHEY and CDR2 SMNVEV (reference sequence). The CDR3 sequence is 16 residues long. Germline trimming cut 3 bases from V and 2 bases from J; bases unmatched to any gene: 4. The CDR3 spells CASSLGLAGFQETQYF. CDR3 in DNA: TGTGCCAGCAGTTTGGGACTAGCGGGTTTTCAAGAGACCCAGTACTTC.

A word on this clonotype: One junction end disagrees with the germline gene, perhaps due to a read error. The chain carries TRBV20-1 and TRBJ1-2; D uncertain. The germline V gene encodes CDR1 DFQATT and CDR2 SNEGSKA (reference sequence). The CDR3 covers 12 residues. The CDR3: CSAGDWELGYTF. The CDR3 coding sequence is TGCAGTGCTGGAGATTGGGAGCTGGGCTACACCTTC.

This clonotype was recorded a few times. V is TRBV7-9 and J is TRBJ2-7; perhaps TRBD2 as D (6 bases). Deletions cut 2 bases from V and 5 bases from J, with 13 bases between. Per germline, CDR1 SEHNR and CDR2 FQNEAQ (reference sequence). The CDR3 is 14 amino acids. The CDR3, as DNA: TGTGCCAGCAGCTTAACGACTAGTCAGCACGAGCAGTACTTC. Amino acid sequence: CASSLTTSQHEQYF.